This T cell receptor beta chain was recovered during a study of blood T cell repertoires in COVID-19. For the study at large: Collection of acute and convalescent COVID-19 samples took place in the United States, Italy and Spain.

Repertoires were generated with immunoSEQ multiplex PCR, while TCRdb's copy carries only in-frame clones and drops some. The sample includes about 130,000 clones, 86% seen only once; the top ten take over 9.5%. The sample taken for sequencing was peripheral blood. This TCR came from an older woman with COVID-19, enrolled during active disease.

In DNA, the CDR3 is TGCGCCAGCAGCTTGTTGGGCAGCCAACAAGAGACCCAGTACTTC. This encodes CASSLLGSQQETQYF. The rearrangement links TRBV5-1 to TRBJ2-5; D remains ambiguous. This CDR3 is 15 amino acids long. V was shortened by 1 base and J by 2 bases, with 12 bases between the two germline ends. The germline CDR1 and CDR2 sequences are SGHRS and YFSETQ. The complete variable domain, with remaining parts taken from reference TRBV5-1 and TRBJ2-5, reads KAGVTQTPRYLIKTRGQQVTLSCSPISGHRSVSWYQQTPGQGLQFLFEYFSETQRNKGNFPGRFSGRQFSNSRSEMNVSTLELGDSALYLCASSLLGSQQETQYFGPGTRLLVL.